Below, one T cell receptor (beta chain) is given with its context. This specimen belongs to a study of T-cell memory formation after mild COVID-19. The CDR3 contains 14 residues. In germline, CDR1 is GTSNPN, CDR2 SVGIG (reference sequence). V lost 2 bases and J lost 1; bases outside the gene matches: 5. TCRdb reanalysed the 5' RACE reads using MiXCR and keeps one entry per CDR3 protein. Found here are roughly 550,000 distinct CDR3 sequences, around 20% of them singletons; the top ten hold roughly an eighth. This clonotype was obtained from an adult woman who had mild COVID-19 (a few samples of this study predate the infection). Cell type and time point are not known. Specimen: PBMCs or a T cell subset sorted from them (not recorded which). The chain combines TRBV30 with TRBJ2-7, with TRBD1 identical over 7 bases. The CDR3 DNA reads TGTGCCTGGAGTACGGGACAGATGTCCTACGAGCAGTACTTC. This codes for CAWSTGQMSYEQYF.